This T cell receptor (beta chain) was identified in a study of cytomegalovirus exposure and HLA in healthy donors. Overall study results and limits: The classifier, whose performance was assessed in both the original and validation cohorts, reportedly diagnosed cytomegalovirus status with high specificity and sensitivity. Some segments of the V type, notably TRBV6-2 and TRBV6-3, were excluded as indistinguishable.

Donors were ostensibly healthy at sampling, although undocumented immune exposures were probable. PCR was performed using 60 Vbeta and 13 Jbeta primers. The data were produced by immunoSEQ multiplex PCR, yet TCRdb's version contains in-frame clones alone and is incomplete. The data show approximately 120,000 clones, roughly two thirds seen once. As to this clone: Its antigen is currently unknown.

The ends lost 10 bases at V and 0 bases at J; junction bases unmatched: 10. Looked up from germline, CDR1 is LNHDA and CDR2 is SQIVND (reference sequence). The CDR3 contains 16 residues. This TCR came from a man between 40 and 49 years old in good health and CMV-seronegative. The material sequenced was PBMCs. This rearrangement joins TRBV19 to TRBJ1-5, with 9 bases that match TRBD1. CDR3 sequence (DNA): TGTGCCACCAAGACAGGGGGACCATATAGCAATCAGCCCCAGCATTTT. The encoded protein is CATKTGGPYSNQPQHF.